A single sample is the source of the 20 T cell receptor beta chains below, sequenced in a study of blood T cell repertoires in COVID-19. Here immunoSEQ multiplex PCR was the method, and the copy in TCRdb shows in-frame clones only, minus some. There are under 30,000 clones in the sample; about 88% occur only once, and roughly an eighth lies in the top ten. The sequencing input was peripheral blood. The source of these receptors is a human donor in a cohort sampled during active COVID-19. The donor label of this sample is uncertain.

This chain joins TRBV5-4 and TRBJ1-1; the D gene is possibly TRBD1 (6 bases). There are 13 residues in the CDR3. CDR1 and CDR2 from the germline V gene are SGHNT and YYREEE (reference sequence). The V gene lost 6 bases and the J gene lost 9 bases, with 18 bases spanning the gap. CDR3 protein: CASNPPGGGKAFF. In DNA, the CDR3 is TGTGCCAGCAATCCCCCTGGGGGGGGCAAAGCTTTCTTT.

Only one count was recorded for this clone. The gene calls are TRBV18 and TRBJ2-2; 10 nucleotides align to TRBD2. The trim removed 2 bases at V and 3 bases at J, leaving 9 bases unmatched. The CDR3 spans 18 residues. The germline gives CDR1 KGHSH, CDR2 LQKENI. The CDR3 sequence: CASSPLTSGLRDTGELFF. In DNA form, the CDR3 reads TGTGCCAGCTCACCATTGACTAGCGGGCTGAGGGACACCGGGGAGCTGTTTTTT.

V is TRBV18 and J is TRBJ2-2; TRBD1 agrees at 8 bases. The ends lost 3 bases at V and 4 bases at J; junction bases unmatched: 7. Germline-derived CDR1 and CDR2 are KGHSH and LQKENI. The CDR3 spans 16 residues. CDR3 in amino acids: CASSPGDRGRTGELFF. The CDR3 nucleotides read TGTGCCAGCTCACCGGGAGACAGGGGTCGCACCGGGGAGCTGTTTTTT.

V gene TRBV7-7 combines with J gene TRBJ2-2; TRBD2 matches at 7 bases. The germline V gene encodes CDR1 SSHAT and CDR2 FNYEAQ (reference sequence). With V trimmed by 5 bases and J by 6 bases, 18 bases remained unmatched. This CDR3 region has 18 residues. This chain's CDR3 is CASSPVTGGSLEAGELFF. The CDR3 DNA reads TGTGCCAGCAGCCCGGTCACGGGGGGTTCATTGGAGGCCGGGGAGCTGTTTTTT.

This sequence joins TRBV27 and TRBJ1-6; 7 bases line up with TRBD1. Germline loops: CDR1 MNHEY, CDR2 SMNVEV (reference sequence). The CDR3 is made up of 18 amino acids. The V gene end was trimmed by 5 bases and the J gene end by 4 bases; junction bases not matched to a gene: 14. The CDR3 DNA is TGTGCCAGCAGTCATGGACAGGTCCTAGATGATTATAATTCACCCCTCCACTTT. This gives the protein CASSHGQVLDDYNSPLHF.

V is TRBV24-1 and J is TRBJ2-1; D uncertain. The CDR3 runs 17 residues. Germline CDR1 is KGHDR and CDR2 is SFDVKD. V gave up 3 bases and J gave up 8 bases, with 22 bases separating them. The CDR3 region has the DNA TGTGCCACCAGTGATAGTCTAGGTCTCGATTCGGTTGATGAGCAGTTCTTC. Translation gives CATSDSLGLDSVDEQFF.

The chain uses TRBV4-1 and TRBJ2-1; D may be TRBD2 (5 bases). CDR1 and CDR2 (germline): MGHRA, YSYEKL. The CDR3 has 15 residues. V lost 4 bases to trimming and J lost 0 bases, with 10 bases between them. CDR3 residues: CASSRGLFSYNEQFF. The CDR3 DNA is TGCGCCAGCAGCCGAGGACTGTTCTCCTACAATGAGCAGTTCTTC.

CDR3 in amino acids: CASSGGTHGELFF. The CDR3 DNA reads as TGTGCCAGTAGTGGAGGGACCCACGGGGAGCTGTTTTTT. The rearrangement joins TRBV19 to TRBJ2-2; D may be TRBD2 (6 bases). The CDR3 consists of 13 residues. CDR1 is LNHDA, CDR2 SQIVND, per germline (reference sequence). The V end lost 5 bases, the J end lost 7 bases, and 11 bases lay between the germline ends.

V and J are TRBV11-3 and TRBJ1-1; D gene unclear. The germline CDR1 and CDR2 sequences are SGHNT and YENEEA. CDR3 length: 15 amino acids. Trimming removed 1 base at V and 4 bases at J, with 13 bases between. CDR3 in amino acids: CASSLGRGFGTEAFF. The CDR3 region has the DNA TGTGCCAGCAGCTTAGGCCGAGGTTTTGGCACTGAAGCTTTCTTT.

V and J are TRBV10-1 and TRBJ2-1; D is perhaps TRBD1 (6 bases). Looked up from germline, CDR1 is WNHNN and CDR2 is SYGVQD (reference sequence). The CDR3 is 12 residues long. V was clipped by 4 bases and J by 10 bases, with 11 bases between them. CDR3 bases: TGCGCCAGCAGTGGAGGGGGTTACGAGCAGTTCTTC. Its protein is CASSGGGYEQFF.

V gene TRBV27 combines with J gene TRBJ1-1, with a possible D match to TRBD1 (6 bases). The CDR3 extends over 15 amino acids. The V and J ends lost 2 bases and 8 bases respectively, with 18 bases between them. CDR1 and CDR2 (germline): MNHEY, SMNVEV (reference sequence). The CDR3 is CASSLRRQDFREAFF. The DNA for the CDR3 is TGTGCCAGCAGTTTAAGGAGACAGGATTTTCGGGAAGCTTTCTTT.

The chain links TRBV27 to TRBJ1-1, with D possibly TRBD1 on 5 matching bases. The V gene lost 4 bases and the J gene lost 4 bases, with 7 bases spanning the gap. The CDR3 is 12 residues long. In germline, CDR1 is MNHEY, CDR2 SMNVEV (reference sequence). The CDR3 nucleotides read TGTGCCAGCAGTTCAGGGCCCACTGAAGCTTTCTTT. Its translation: CASSSGPTEAFF.

V usage is TRBV5-1 and J usage is TRBJ2-7, with 14 positions matching TRBD2. The CDR3 spans 17 residues. Trimming removed 3 bases from V and 4 bases from J; junction bases left unmatched: 9. The germline CDR1 and CDR2 sequences are SGHRS and YFSETQ. CDR3 in amino acids: CASSSAGTSGRGYEQYF. As DNA, the CDR3 is TGCGCCAGCAGCTCAGCCGGGACTAGCGGGAGAGGGTACGAGCAGTACTTC.

The CDR3 DNA reads TGTGCCAGCAGGCACGGACAGGGGCTTCAGCCCCAGCATTTT. It encodes CASRHGQGLQPQHF. The rearrangement joins TRBV27 to TRBJ1-5; 9 nucleotides agree with TRBD1. V lost 6 bases, J lost 6 bases, and 6 bases stayed unmatched. CDR1 and CDR2 (germline): MNHEY, SMNVEV (reference sequence). The CDR3 length is 14 residues.

This clone was picked up a small number of times. This chain connects TRBV30 to TRBJ1-1, with TRBD1 matching 7 bases. V shed 4 bases and J 11 bases; nucleotides not matched to a gene: 1. CDR3 size: 9 residues. Germline assignment: CDR1 GTSNPN and CDR2 SVGIG (reference sequence). In nucleotides, the CDR3 is TGTGCCTGGACAGGGGGGGCTTTCTTT. Amino acids: CAWTGGAFF. Complete variable domain (other parts from reference TRBV30 and TRBJ1-1): SQTIHQWPATLVQPVGSPLSLECTVEGTSNPNLYWYRQAAGRGLQLLFYSVGIGQISSEVPQNLSASRPQDRQFILSSKKLLLSDSGFYLCAWTGGAFFGQGTRLTVV.

The genes are TRBV27 and TRBJ2-1; 11 nucleotides match TRBD2. V lost 10 bases and J lost 5; bases outside the gene matches: 4. The CDR3 contains 13 residues. Germline V gene data show CDR1 as MNHEY and CDR2 as SMNVEV (reference sequence). In DNA, the CDR3 is TGTGCCACCGGGACTAGCGGACACAATGAGCAGTTCTTC. Translating gives CATGTSGHNEQFF.

The CDR3 DNA sequence: TGTGCCAGCAAATGGCAGGGAACAGATACGCAGTATTTT. Residues: CASKWQGTDTQYF. V gene TRBV2 combines with J gene TRBJ2-3, with D tentatively TRBD1 (5 bases). The CDR3 sequence is 13 residues long. V lost 7 bases and J 3 bases, leaving 11 bases between the germline ends. CDR1 and CDR2 from the germline V gene are SNHLY and FYNNEI.

The V and J genes are TRBV30 and TRBJ1-6, with D perhaps TRBD1 (5 bases). V gave up 0 bases and J gave up 8 bases, with 8 bases separating them. Germline CDR1 and CDR2: GTSNPN and SVGIG (reference sequence). CDR3 size: 13 residues. CDR3 protein: CAWSVRGDSPLHF. CDR3 nucleotide sequence: TGTGCCTGGAGTGTACGGGGGGATTCACCCCTCCACTTT.

The genes are TRBV7-8 and TRBJ2-3; D is unresolved. The germline gives CDR1 SGHVS, CDR2 FQNEAQ. Trimming took off 5 bases at V and 5 bases at J, with 14 bases between the two ends. CDR3 size: 14 residues. The CDR3 DNA follows: TGTGCCAGCAGCCCTATCGCCCGTGTAGATACGCAGTATTTT. Translating it yields CASSPIARVDTQYF.

V is TRBV25-1 and J is TRBJ2-1; TRBD1 matches at 12 bases. With V trimmed by 7 bases and J by 8 bases, 9 bases remained unmatched. The V gene's germline CDR1 is MGHDK and CDR2 SYGVNS. The CDR3 has 15 residues. The CDR3 here is CASKTGTGGFYEQFF. The CDR3 DNA sequence: TGTGCCAGCAAAACCGGGACAGGGGGCTTCTATGAGCAGTTCTTC.